Below, 19 T cell receptor beta chains from the same sample are listed, as sequenced in a study of control samples from healthy donors and cancer patients. Libraries were prepared by immunoSEQ multiplex PCR; TCRdb keeps only in-frame clonotypes and omits some of them. The sample lists approximately 190,000 clones, roughly nine tenths occurring once. Sequencing was carried out using blood. These receptors were collected from a man aged 25 to 40 in good health.

This chain uses TRBV5-6 with TRBJ1-5, with D hard to call. V was cut by 0 bases and J by 0 bases, with 7 bases left in between. The germline gives CDR1 SGHDT, CDR2 YYEEEE. The length of the CDR3 is 15 residues. CDR3 amino acids: CASSLGQFSNQPQHF. The CDR3 nucleotides read TGTGCCAGCAGCTTGGGGCAATTTAGCAATCAGCCCCAGCATTTT. Together with reference TRBV5-6 and TRBJ1-5, the CDR3 gives the full variable domain: DAGVTQSPTHLIKTRGQQVTLRCSPKSGHDTVSWYQQALGQGPQFIFQYYEEEERQRGNFPDRFSGHQFPNYSSELNVNALLLGDSALYLCASSLGQFSNQPQHFGDGTRLSIL.

The rearrangement joins TRBV21-1 to TRBJ1-4; the table's D call TRBD1 went unverified against the DNA. TRBV21-1 is termed a pseudogene. The CDR3 consists of 15 residues. CDR3 bases: TGTGCCAGCAGCCCCCGGACAGGGGATAATGAAAAACTGTTTTTT. Encoded protein: CASSPRTGDNEKLFF.

The chain is built from TRBV9 and TRBJ2-7; 11 nucleotides agree with TRBD1. V was clipped by 4 bases and J by 2 bases; unmatched bases: 5. The length of the CDR3 is 15 residues. The V gene's germline CDR1 is SGDLS and CDR2 YYNGEE. The DNA for the CDR3 is TGTGCCAGCAGCCCTAAGGGACAGGGGGCCTACGAGCAGTACTTC. It yields the protein CASSPKGQGAYEQYF.

This chain joins TRBV10-3 and TRBJ2-3; 10 bases map to TRBD2. With 4 bases clipped from V and 3 bases from J, the junction kept 7 bases outside the gene matches. The germline gives CDR1 ENHRY, CDR2 SYGVKD. CDR3 length: 16 residues. The CDR3 loop reads CAISGEGTSVTDTQYF. The CDR3 DNA is TGTGCCATCAGTGGGGAGGGGACTAGCGTGACAGATACGCAGTATTTT.

J is TRBJ2-7 and V is TRBV27; either TRBD1 or TRBD2 may supply D (5 bases each). Looked up from germline, CDR1 is MNHEY and CDR2 is SMNVEV (reference sequence). The CDR3 length is 15 residues. V lost 5 bases and J lost 2, with 16 bases in between. CDR3 residues: CASSLHRDGAYEQYF. CDR3 DNA sequence: TGTGCCAGCAGTCTTCACCGGGACGGAGCCTACGAGCAGTACTTC.

This rearrangement joins TRBV11-2 to TRBJ1-2; 8 positions match TRBD1. This CDR3 is 14 amino acids long. Germline V lookup: CDR1 SGHAT, CDR2 FQNNGV. The V gene end was trimmed by 5 bases and the J gene end by 7 bases; junction bases not matched to a gene: 9. CDR3 region: CASSAGQGGIGYTF. The CDR3 coding sequence is TGTGCCAGCAGCGCCGGACAGGGCGGGATTGGCTACACCTTC.

The chain employs TRBV7-3 and TRBJ1-2; maybe TRBD1 (5 bases). The CDR3 runs 16 residues. The germline V and J ends were trimmed by 0 bases and 5 bases, with 16 bases remaining between them. Germline assignment: CDR1 SGHTA and CDR2 FQGTGA. This CDR3 reads CASSLTPGTEGYGYTF. Written as DNA, the CDR3 is TGTGCCAGCAGCTTAACCCCTGGGACGGAAGGATATGGCTACACCTTC. Full variable domain (remainder filled in from reference TRBV7-3 and TRBJ1-2): GAGVSQTPSNKVTEKGKYVELRCDPISGHTALYWYRQSLGQGPEFLIYFQGTGAADDSGLPNDRFFAVRPEGSVSTLKIQRTERGDSAVYLCASSLTPGTEGYGYTFGSGTRLTVV.

CDR3 sequence reads: CASSLGATRFDTYEQYF. The CDR3 bases are TGTGCCAGCAGCTTGGGTGCTACCCGATTTGATACCTACGAGCAGTACTTC. The chain uses TRBV5-8 and TRBJ2-7; no firm D call. This CDR3 is built from 17 residues. Germline-derived CDR1 and CDR2 are SGHTS and YDEGEE. V lost 0 bases and J lost 2, with 18 bases in between.

This chain connects TRBV5-1 to TRBJ2-7, with no clear D. The length of the CDR3 is 11 residues. The germline gives CDR1 SGHRS, CDR2 YFSETQ. Deletions cut 0 bases from V and 5 bases from J, with 3 bases between. The CDR3 spells CASSLADEQYF. The DNA for the CDR3 is TGCGCCAGCAGCTTGGCGGACGAGCAGTACTTC.

This clone was picked up one time. This chain joins TRBV11-2 and TRBJ1-6, with unresolved D. V dropped 5 bases and J dropped 0 bases, with 2 bases sitting between them. Germline V gene lookup returns CDR1 SGHAT and CDR2 FQNNGV. This CDR3 comprises 13 residues. DNA for the CDR3: TGTGCCAGCAGCGGCTCCTATAATTCACCCCTCCACTTT. It is translated as CASSGSYNSPLHF.

The chain combines TRBV19 with TRBJ1-1; D is possibly TRBD1 (6 bases). CDR3 size: 15 residues. V was cut by 3 bases and J by 6 bases, with 17 bases left in between. Germline V gene lookup returns CDR1 LNHDA and CDR2 SQIVND (reference sequence). The CDR3 loop is CASSITVDRFPEAFF. For the CDR3, the DNA is TGTGCCAGTAGTATTACCGTTGACAGGTTCCCTGAAGCTTTCTTT.

This chain uses TRBV5-1 with TRBJ2-2, with D unclear. This CDR3 contains 13 residues. The germline CDR1 and CDR2 sequences are SGHRS and YFSETQ. V was pared by 3 bases and J by 3 bases, with 6 bases between. CDR3 loop: CASSSQHTGELFF. CDR3 DNA: TGCGCCAGCAGCTCACAACACACCGGGGAGCTGTTTTTT.

The chain links TRBV25-1 to TRBJ2-7; 7 bases are a match to TRBD1. Losses at the gene ends were 9 bases for V and 2 bases for J; bases not matched to a gene: 7. Germline V CDR1 and CDR2: MGHDK, SYGVNS. This CDR3 spans 13 amino acids. CDR3 sequence (DNA): TGTGCCAGTGGACAGGCAGGTACCTACGAGCAGTACTTC. This encodes CASGQAGTYEQYF.

This chain joins TRBV7-8 and TRBJ2-7; no firm D call. Germline V gene data show CDR1 as SGHVS and CDR2 as FQNEAQ. This CDR3 comprises 12 residues. The V end lost 3 bases, the J end lost 5 bases, and 8 bases lay between the germline ends. The CDR3 sequence: CASSFRHNEQYF. The DNA of the CDR3 is TGTGCCAGCAGCTTTCGTCACAACGAGCAGTACTTC.

A single count supports this clone. J is TRBJ1-6 and V is TRBV6-5; tentatively, D is TRBD1 (5 bases). V was shortened by 11 bases and J by 7 bases, with 15 bases between the two germline ends. Germline V gene sequence: CDR1 MNHEY, CDR2 SVGAGI. This CDR3 region has 13 residues. CDR3: CAGGRPGNSPLHF. The CDR3 DNA reads TGTGCCGGGGGACGGCCGGGAAATTCACCCCTCCACTTT.

The chain is built from TRBV9 and TRBJ1-3; a possible D gene is TRBD1 (5 bases). The V end lost 3 bases, the J end lost 0 bases, and 10 bases lay between the germline ends. The CDR3 is made up of 15 amino acids. Germline CDR1 is SGDLS and CDR2 is YYNGEE. This chain's CDR3 is CASSADRSSGNTIYF. As DNA, the CDR3 is TGTGCCAGCAGCGCCGACAGAAGCTCTGGAAACACCATATATTTT.

The rearrangement links TRBV27 to TRBJ1-3, with TRBD1 matching over 8 bases. The V segment lost 3 bases and the J segment 0 bases; nucleotides outside the gene matches: 4. The length of the CDR3 is 16 residues. Germline CDR1 and CDR2: MNHEY and SMNVEV (reference sequence). CDR3: CASSLTGQGSGNTIYF. DNA for the CDR3: TGTGCCAGCAGTTTGACCGGACAGGGCTCTGGAAACACCATATATTTT.

The gene calls are TRBV7-3 and TRBJ2-3, with D possibly TRBD2 on 7 matching bases. The CDR3 is 17 residues long. V lost 1 base, J lost 3 bases, and 17 bases lay in between. Looked up from germline, CDR1 is SGHTA and CDR2 is FQGTGA. The CDR3 reads CASSLILSGGATDTQYF. CDR3 sequence (DNA): TGTGCCAGCAGCTTAATCCTTTCTGGGGGGGCAACAGATACGCAGTATTTT.

The chain combines TRBV7-2 with TRBJ2-1, with D maybe TRBD1 (6 bases). The CDR3 is made up of 16 amino acids. Germline loops: CDR1 SGHTA, CDR2 FQGNSA. The V and J ends lost 5 bases and 2 bases respectively, with 16 bases between them. The DNA of the CDR3 is TGTGCCAGCAGCAGAGTCCCAGGGGAACCCTACAATGAGCAGTTCTTC. This sequence encodes CASSRVPGEPYNEQFF.